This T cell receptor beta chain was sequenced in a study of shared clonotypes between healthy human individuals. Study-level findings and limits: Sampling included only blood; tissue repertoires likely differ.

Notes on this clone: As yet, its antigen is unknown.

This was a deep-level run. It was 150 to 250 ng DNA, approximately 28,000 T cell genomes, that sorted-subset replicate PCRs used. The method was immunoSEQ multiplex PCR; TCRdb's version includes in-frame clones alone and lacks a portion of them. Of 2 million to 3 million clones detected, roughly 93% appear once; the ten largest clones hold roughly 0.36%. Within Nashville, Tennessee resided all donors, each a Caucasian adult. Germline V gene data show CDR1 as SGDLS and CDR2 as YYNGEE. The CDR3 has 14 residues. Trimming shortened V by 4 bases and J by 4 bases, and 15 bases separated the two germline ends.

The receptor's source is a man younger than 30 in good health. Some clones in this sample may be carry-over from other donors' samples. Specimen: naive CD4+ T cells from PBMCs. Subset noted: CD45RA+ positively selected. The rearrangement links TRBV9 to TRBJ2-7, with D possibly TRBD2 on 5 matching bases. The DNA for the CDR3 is TGTGCCAGCAGCCCAATCCCGGACTCATACGAGCAGTACTTC. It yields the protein CASSPIPDSYEQYF.